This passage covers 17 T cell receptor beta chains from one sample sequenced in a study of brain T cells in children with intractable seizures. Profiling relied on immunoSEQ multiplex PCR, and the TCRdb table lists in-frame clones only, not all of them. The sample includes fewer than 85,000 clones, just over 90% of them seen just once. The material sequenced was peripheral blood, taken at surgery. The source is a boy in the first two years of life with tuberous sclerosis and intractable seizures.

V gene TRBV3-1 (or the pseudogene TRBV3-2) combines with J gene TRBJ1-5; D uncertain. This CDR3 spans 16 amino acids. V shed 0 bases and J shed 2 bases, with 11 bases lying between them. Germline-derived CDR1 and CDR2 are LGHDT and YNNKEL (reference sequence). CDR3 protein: CASSQDTPGGNQPQHF. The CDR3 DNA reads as TGTGCCAGCAGCCAAGATACTCCAGGCGGCAATCAGCCCCAGCATTTT.

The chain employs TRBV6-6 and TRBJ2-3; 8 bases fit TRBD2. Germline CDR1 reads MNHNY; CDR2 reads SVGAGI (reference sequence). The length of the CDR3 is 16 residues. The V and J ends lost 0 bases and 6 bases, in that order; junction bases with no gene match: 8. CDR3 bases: TGTGCCAGCAGTTACTCTCCGGGAGGGCTTGAGGATACGCAGTATTTT. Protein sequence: CASSYSPGGLEDTQYF.

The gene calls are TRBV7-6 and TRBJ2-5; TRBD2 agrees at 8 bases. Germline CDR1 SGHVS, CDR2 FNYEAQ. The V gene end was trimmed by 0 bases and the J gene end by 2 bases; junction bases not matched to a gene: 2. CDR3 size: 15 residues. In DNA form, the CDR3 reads TGTGCCAGCAGCTTAGCGGCTAGCGGGCAAGAGACCCAGTACTTC. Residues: CASSLAASGQETQYF.

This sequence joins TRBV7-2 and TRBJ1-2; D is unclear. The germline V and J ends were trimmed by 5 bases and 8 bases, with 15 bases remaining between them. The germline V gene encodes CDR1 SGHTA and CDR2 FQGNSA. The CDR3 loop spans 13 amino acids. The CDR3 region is CASSRPETTGYTF. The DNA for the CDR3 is TGTGCCAGCAGCCGCCCCGAGACCACAGGCTACACCTTC.

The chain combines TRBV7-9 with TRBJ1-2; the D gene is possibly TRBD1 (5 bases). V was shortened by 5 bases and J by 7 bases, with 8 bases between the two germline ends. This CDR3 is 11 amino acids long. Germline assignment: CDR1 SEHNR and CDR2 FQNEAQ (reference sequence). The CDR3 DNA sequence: TGTGCCAGCAGCCAGGGAACTGGCTACACCTTC. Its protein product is CASSQGTGYTF.

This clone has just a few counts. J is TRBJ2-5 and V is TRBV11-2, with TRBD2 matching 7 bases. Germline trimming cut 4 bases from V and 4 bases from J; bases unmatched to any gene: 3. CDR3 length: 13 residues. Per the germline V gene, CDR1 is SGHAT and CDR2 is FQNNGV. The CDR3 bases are TGTGCCAGCAGCTCCCCGGGGGGAGAGACCCAGTACTTC. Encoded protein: CASSSPGGETQYF.

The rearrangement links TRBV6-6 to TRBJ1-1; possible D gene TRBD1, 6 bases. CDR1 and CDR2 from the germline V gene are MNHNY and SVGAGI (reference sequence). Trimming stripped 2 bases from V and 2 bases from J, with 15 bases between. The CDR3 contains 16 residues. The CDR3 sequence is CASSYPPTGRNTEAFF. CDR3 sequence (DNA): TGTGCCAGCAGTTACCCTCCCACAGGGAGAAACACTGAAGCTTTCTTT.

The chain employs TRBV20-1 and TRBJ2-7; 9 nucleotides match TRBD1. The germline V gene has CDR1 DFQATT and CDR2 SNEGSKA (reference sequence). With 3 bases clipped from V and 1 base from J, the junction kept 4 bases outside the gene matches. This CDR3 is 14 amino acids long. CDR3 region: CSASSGTGSYEQYF. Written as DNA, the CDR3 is TGCAGTGCTAGTTCAGGGACAGGGTCCTACGAGCAGTACTTC.

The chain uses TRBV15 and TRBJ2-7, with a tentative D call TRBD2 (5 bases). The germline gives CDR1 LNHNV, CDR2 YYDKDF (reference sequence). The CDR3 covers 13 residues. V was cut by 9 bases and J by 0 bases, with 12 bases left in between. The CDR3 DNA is TGTGCCACAAGGGAGACAAGCTCCTACGAGCAGTACTTC. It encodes CATRETSSYEQYF.

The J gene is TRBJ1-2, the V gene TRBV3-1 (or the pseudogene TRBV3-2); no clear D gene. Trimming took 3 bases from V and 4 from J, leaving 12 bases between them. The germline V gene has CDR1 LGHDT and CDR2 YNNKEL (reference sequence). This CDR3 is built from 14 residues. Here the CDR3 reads CASSHGTDRYGYTF. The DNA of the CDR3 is TGTGCCAGCAGCCACGGTACGGATCGCTATGGCTACACCTTC.

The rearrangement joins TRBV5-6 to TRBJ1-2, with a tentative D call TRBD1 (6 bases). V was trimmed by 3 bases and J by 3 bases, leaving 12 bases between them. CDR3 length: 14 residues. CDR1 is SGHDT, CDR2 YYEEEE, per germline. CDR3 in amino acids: CASSSQGWDYGYTF. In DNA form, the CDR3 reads TGTGCCAGCAGCTCACAGGGATGGGACTATGGCTACACCTTC.

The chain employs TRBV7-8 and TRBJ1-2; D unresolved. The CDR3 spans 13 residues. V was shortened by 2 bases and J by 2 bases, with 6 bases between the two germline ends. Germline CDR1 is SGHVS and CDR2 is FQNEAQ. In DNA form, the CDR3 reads TGTGCCAGCAGCTTATGGATAAACTATGGCTACACCTTC. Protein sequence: CASSLWINYGYTF.

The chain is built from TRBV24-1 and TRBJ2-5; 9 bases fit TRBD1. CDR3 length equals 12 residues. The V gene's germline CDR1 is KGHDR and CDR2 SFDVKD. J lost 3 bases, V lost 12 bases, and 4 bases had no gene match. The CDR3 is CAARTGEETQYF. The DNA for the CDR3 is TGTGCCGCACGGACAGGGGAAGAGACCCAGTACTTC.

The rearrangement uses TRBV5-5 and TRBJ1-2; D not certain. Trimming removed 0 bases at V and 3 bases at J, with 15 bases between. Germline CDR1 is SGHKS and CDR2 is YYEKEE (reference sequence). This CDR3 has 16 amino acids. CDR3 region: CASSLEYGVGDYGYTF. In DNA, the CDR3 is TGTGCCAGCAGCTTGGAATATGGGGTTGGGGACTATGGCTACACCTTC. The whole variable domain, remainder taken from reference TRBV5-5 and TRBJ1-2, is DAGVTQSPTHLIKTRGQQVTLRCSPISGHKSVSWYQQVLGQGPQFIFQYYEKEERGRGNFPDRFSARQFPNYSSELNVNALLLGDSALYLCASSLEYGVGDYGYTFGSGTRLTVV.

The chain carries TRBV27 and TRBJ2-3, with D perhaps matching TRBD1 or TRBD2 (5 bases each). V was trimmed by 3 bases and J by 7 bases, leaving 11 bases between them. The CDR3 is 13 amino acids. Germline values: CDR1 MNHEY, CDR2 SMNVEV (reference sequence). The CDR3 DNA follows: TGTGCCAGCAGTTTCTTTTGGGGGAATACGCAGTATTTT. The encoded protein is CASSFFWGNTQYF.

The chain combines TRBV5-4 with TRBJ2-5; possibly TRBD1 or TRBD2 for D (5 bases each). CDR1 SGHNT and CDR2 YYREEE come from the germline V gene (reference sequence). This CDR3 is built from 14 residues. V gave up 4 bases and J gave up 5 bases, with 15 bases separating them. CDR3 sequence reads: CASSTSGPLETQYF. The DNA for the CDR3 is TGTGCCAGCAGCACCTCGGGACCCCTGGAGACCCAGTACTTC.

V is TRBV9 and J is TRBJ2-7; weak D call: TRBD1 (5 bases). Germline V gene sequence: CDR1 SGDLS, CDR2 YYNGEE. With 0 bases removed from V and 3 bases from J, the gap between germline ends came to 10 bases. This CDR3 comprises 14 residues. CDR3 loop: CASSVDATDYEQYF. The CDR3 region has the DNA TGTGCCAGCAGCGTAGACGCGACAGACTACGAGCAGTACTTC.